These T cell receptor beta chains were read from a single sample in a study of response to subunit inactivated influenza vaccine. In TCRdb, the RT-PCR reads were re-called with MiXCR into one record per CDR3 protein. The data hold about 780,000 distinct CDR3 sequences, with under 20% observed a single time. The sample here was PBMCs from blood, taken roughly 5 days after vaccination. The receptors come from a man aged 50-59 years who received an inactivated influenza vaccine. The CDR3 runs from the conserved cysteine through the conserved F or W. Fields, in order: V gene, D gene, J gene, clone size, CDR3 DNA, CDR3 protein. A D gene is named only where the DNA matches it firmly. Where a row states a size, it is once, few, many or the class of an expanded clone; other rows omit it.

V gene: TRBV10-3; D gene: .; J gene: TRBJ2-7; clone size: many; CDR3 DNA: TGTGCCATCAGTGCGGAGACAGATTCCGAGCAGTACTTC; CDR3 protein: CAISAETDSEQYF
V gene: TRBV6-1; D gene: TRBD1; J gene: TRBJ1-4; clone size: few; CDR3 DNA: TGTGCCAGCAGCTGGGACAGCTATGCAACTAATGAAAAACTGTTTTTT; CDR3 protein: CASSWDSYATNEKLFF
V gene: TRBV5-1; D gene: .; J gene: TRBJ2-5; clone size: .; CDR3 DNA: TGCGCCAGCAGCCCGGGACAATCACAAGAGACCCAGTACTTC; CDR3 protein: CASSPGQSQETQYF
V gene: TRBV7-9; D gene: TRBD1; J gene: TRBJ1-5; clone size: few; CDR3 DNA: TGTGCCAGCAGACCTGACAGGGACGATCAGCCCCAGCATTTT; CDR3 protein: CASRPDRDDQPQHF
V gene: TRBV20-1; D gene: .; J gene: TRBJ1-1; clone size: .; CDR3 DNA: TGCAGTGCTCAACGACAAGGGCGAGCTTTCTTT; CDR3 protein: CSAQRQGRAFF
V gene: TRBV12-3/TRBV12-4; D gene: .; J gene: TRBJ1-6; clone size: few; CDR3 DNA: TGTGCCAGCAGTTTCAAGGAAATTAATTCACCCCTCCACTTT; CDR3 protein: CASSFKEINSPLHF
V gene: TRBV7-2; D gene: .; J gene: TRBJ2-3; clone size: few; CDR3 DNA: TGTGCCAGCAGCCGACAATCGCTACTCACAGATACGCAGTATTTT; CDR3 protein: CASSRQSLLTDTQYF
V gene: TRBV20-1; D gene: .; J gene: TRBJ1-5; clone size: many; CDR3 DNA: TGCAGTGCTAGAGATGTGAACAATCAGCCCCAGCATTTT; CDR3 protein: CSARDVNNQPQHF
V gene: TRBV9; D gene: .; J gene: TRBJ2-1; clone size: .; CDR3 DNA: TGTGCCAGCAGCGAGACAGCTAGCTCCTACAATGAGCAGTTCTTC; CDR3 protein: CASSETASSYNEQFF
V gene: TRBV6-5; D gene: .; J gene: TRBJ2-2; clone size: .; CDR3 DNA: TGTGCCAGCAGTTACCCCCGAGGCTGGGGGTTGGTCGGGGAGCTGTTTTTT; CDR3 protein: CASSYPRGWGLVGELFF
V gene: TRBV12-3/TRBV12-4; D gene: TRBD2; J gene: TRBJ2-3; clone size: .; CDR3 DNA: TGTGCCAGCAGTCGGACTAGCGGGGTTGATACGCAGTATTTT; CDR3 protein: CASSRTSGVDTQYF
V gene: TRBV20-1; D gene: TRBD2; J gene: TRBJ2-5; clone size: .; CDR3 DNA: TGCAGTGCTAGAGCCTTACTAGCGGGGGGGCGTGAGACCCAGTACTTC; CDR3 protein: CSARALLAGGRETQYF
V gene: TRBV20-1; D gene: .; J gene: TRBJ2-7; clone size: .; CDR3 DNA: TGCAGTGCTAGTCGCCAGGACAGCTCCTACGAGCAGTACTTC; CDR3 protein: CSASRQDSSYEQYF
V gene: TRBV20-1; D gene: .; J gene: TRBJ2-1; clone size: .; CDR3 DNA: TGCAGTGCTCCTCGTTCCCCCGGCTCCTACAATGAGCAGTTCTTC; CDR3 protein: CSAPRSPGSYNEQFF
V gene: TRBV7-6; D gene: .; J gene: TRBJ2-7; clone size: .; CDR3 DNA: TGTGCCAGCAGCTCCTCCGGGGGACAGCACTACGAGCAGTACTTC; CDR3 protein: CASSSSGGQHYEQYF
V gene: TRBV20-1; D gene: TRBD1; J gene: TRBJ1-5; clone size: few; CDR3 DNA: TGCAGTGCTAGATTAGGGACAGGGTATCAGCCCCAGCATTTT; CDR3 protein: CSARLGTGYQPQHF
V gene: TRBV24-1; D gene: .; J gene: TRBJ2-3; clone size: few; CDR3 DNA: TGTGCCACCAGTGATTTTGCGGGGACCCGCACAGATACGCAGTATTTT; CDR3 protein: CATSDFAGTRTDTQYF
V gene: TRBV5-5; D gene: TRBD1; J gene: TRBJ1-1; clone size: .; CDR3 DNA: TGTGCCAGCAGCCAGACAGGGCCCGAAGCTTTCTTT; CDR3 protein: CASSQTGPEAFF
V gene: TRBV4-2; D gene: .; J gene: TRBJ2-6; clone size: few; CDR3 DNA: TGTGCCAGTAATCGTAGGGGGATAACTGGGGCCAACGTCCTGACTTTC; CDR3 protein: CASNRRGITGANVLTF
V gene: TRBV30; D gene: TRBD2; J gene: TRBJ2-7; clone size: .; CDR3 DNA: TGTGCCTGGAGTGAAGGACTAGCGGGAGGCTACGAGCAGTACTTC; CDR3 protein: CAWSEGLAGGYEQYF
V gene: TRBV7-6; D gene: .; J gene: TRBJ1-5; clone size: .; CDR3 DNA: TGTGCCAGCAGCTTAGTTCAGGATCAGCCCCAGCATTTT; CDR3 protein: CASSLVQDQPQHF
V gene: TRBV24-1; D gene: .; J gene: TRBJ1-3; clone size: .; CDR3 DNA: TGTGCCACCAGTGATTCTTTACCCGGCTCTGGAAACACCATATATTTT; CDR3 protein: CATSDSLPGSGNTIYF
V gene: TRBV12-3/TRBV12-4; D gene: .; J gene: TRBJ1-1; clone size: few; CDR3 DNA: TGTGCCAGCAGTCCCCGGCCAGGGACGCAAGAAAATTTAGGAGCTTTCTTT; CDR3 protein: CASSPRPGTQENLGAFF
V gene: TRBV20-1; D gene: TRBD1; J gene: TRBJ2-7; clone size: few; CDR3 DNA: TGCAGTGCTAGAGGAAGACGGGACAGGGGAACCGAGCAGTACTTC; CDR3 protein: CSARGRRDRGTEQYF
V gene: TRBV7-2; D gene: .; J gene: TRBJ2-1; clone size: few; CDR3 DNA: TGTGCCAGCAGCTTAGCCTATTCTAGCAATGAGCAGTTCTTC; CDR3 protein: CASSLAYSSNEQFF
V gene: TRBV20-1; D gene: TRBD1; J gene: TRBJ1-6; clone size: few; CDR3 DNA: TGCAGTGCTCCGAGGCGCAGGGGGGGAGATAATTCACCCCTCCACTTT; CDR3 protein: CSAPRRRGGDNSPLHF
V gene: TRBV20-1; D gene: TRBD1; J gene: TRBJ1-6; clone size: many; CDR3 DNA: TGCAGTGCTAGTGGGTTGCAGGGGGCTGTAAATTCACCCCTCCACTTT; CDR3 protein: CSASGLQGAVNSPLHF
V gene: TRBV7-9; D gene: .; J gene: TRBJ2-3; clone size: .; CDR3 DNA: TGTGCCAGCAGTCGGCATGCGCCAGATACGCAGTATTTT; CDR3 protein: CASSRHAPDTQYF
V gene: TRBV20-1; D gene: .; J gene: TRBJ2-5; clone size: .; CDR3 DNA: TGCAGTGCTAGAGATCTCGGCAGGCCACTTCAGGGAGAGACCCAGTACTTC; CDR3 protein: CSARDLGRPLQGETQYF
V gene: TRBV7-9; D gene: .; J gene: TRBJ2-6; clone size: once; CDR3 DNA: TGTGCCAGCACAAGTTCGGGGGTCTCTGGGGCCAACGTCCTGACTTTC; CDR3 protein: CASTSSGVSGANVLTF
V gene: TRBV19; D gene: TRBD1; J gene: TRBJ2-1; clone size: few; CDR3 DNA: TGTGCCAGTAGTATAGTTACCGGGACAGGGGTCAATGAGCAGTTCTTC; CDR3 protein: CASSIVTGTGVNEQFF
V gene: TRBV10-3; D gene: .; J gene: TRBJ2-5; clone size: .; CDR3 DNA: TGTGCCATCAGTAGACAGATTGAGGCCCAAGAGACCCAGTACTTC; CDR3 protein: CAISRQIEAQETQYF
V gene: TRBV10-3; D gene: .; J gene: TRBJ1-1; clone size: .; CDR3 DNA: TGTGCCATCAGTGCTTCAAAACAGGGGAACACTGAAGCTTTCTTT; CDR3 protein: CAISASKQGNTEAFF
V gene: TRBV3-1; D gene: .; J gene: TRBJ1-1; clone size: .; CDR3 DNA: TGTGCCAGCAGCCAGTCAGGACCGAACACTGAAGCTTTCTTT; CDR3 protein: CASSQSGPNTEAFF
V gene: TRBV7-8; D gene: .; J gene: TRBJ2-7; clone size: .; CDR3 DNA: TGTGCCAGCAGCTTTGTGGTTTTGCGGGGGACAGGCGCGGCCGAGCAGTACTTC; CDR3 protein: CASSFVVLRGTGAAEQYF
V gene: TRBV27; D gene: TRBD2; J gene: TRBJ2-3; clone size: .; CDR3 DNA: TGTGCCAGCAGTCTACGACTAGCGGGAGGGCCCGGCACAGATACGCAGTATTTT; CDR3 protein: CASSLRLAGGPGTDTQYF
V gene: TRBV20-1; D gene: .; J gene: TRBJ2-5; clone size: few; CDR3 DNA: TGCAGTGCTAGGCCGACAGTACGGGAGACCCAGTACTTC; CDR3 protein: CSARPTVRETQYF
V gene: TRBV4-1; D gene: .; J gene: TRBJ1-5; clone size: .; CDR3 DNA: TGCGCCAGCAGCCAAGATCCGGGCCCACTTTATCAGCCCCAGCATTTT; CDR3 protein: CASSQDPGPLYQPQHF
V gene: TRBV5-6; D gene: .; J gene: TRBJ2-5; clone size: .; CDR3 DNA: TGTGCCAGCAGCTTCTACGGGGCCCGAGAGACCCAGTACTTC; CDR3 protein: CASSFYGARETQYF
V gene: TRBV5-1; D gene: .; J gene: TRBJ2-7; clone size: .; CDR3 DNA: TGCGCCAGCAGCTTAACCGGGGTACCCCCCTACGAGCAGTACTTC; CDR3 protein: CASSLTGVPPYEQYF
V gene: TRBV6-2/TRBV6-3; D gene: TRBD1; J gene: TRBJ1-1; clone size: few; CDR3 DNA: TGTGCCAGCAGCCGACCCGGGACAGGTTACCCTGAAGCTTTCTTT; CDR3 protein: CASSRPGTGYPEAFF
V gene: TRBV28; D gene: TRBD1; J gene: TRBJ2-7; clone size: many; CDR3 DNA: TGTGCCAGCAAAGGACAGGGCCACGAGCAGTACTTC; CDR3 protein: CASKGQGHEQYF
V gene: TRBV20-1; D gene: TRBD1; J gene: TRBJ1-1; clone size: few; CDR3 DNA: TGCAGTGCTAGAGGAGTAACGGGGACAGCTAACACTGAAGCTTTCTTT; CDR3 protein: CSARGVTGTANTEAFF
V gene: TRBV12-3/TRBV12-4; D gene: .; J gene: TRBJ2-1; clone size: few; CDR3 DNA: TGTGCCAGCAGTCGGGACAAAGCTTACAATGAGCAGTTCTTC; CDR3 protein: CASSRDKAYNEQFF